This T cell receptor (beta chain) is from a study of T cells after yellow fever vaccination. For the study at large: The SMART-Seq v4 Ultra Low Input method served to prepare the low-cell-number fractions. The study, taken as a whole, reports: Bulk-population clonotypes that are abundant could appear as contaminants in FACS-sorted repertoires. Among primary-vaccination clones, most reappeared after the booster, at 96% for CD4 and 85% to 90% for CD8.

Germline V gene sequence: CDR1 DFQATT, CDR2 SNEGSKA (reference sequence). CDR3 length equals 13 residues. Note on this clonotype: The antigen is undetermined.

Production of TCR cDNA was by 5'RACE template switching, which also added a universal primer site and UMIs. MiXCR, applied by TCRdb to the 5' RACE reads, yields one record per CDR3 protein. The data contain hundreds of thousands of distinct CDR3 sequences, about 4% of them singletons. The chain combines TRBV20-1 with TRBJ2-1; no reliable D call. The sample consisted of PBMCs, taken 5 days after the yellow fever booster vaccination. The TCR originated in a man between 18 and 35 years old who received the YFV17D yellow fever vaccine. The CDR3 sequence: CSVRGSAYNEQFF. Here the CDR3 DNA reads TGCAGCGTCCGAGGCAGTGCCTACAATGAGCAGTTCTTC.